A single TCR beta chain is shown here with its context. The data were obtained in a study of blood T cell repertoires in COVID-19. Germline V CDR1 and CDR2: SEHNR, FQNEAQ (reference sequence). The CDR3 is 17 amino acids. The junction had 5 bases not matched to a gene; V was cut back by 6 bases and J by 0 bases. Original methodology: Reference gene primer amplification in the assay estimated nucleated cell counts. Using immunoSEQ multiplex PCR, the repertoire was profiled, and TCRdb retains in-frame clones only, with some absent. That table gives V, J and clone size, and the DNA gave D and trimming. The repertoire holds 250,000 or so clones, with roughly 87% as singletons.

The receptor comes from a woman aged 25-40 years with acute COVID-19. Sequenced material: PBMCs or T cells enriched from blood (not recorded which). The rearrangement joins TRBV7-9 to TRBJ2-6; TRBD2 agrees at 10 bases. CDR3 protein: CASSGLAVGSGANVLTF. The CDR3 bases are TGTGCCAGCAGTGGACTAGCGGTGGGCTCTGGGGCCAACGTCCTGACTTTC.